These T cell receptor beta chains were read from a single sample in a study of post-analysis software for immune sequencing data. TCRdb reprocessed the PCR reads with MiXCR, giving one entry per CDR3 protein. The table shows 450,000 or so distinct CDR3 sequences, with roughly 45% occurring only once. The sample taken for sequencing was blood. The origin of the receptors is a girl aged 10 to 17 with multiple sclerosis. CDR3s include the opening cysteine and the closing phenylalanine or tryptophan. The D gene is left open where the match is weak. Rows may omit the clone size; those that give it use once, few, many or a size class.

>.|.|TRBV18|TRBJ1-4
TGTGCCAGCTCAACAGAATGGGGGGCTGGAGAAAAACTGTTTTTT
CASSTEWGAGEKLFF
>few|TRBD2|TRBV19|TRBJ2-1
TGTGCCAGTAGTACGGGGACTAGCAATGAGCAGTTCTTC
CASSTGTSNEQFF
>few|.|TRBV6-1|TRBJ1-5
TGTGCCAGCAGTGCTTATAGCAATCAGCCCCAGCATTTT
CASSAYSNQPQHF
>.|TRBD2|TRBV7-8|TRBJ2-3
TGTGCCACCTTGCTCGGCGGGAGGGTTGTCGCAGATACGCAGTATTTT
CATLLGGRVVADTQYF
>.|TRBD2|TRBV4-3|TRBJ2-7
TGCGCCAGCAGCCAAGGACTAGCGGGACTCCACTCCTACGAGCAGTACTTC
CASSQGLAGLHSYEQYF
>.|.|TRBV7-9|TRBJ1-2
TGTGCCAGCAGCTCACCAACAGACGCTAACTATGGCTACACCTTC
CASSSPTDANYGYTF
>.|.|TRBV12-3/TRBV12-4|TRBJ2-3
TGTGCCAGCAGTTGCCTAGTAGCGAGCACAGATGCGGAGTATTTT
CASSCLVASTDAEYF
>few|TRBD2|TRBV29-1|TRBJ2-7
TGCAGCGTGCTAGCGGGGAACCCCTACGAGCAGTACTTC
CSVLAGNPYEQYF
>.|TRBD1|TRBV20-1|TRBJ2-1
TGCAGTGCTACCCACCCGACAGGGGCATGGGAGCAGTTCTTC
CSATHPTGAWEQFF
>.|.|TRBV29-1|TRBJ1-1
TGCAGCGTTGTGGTTTCTCGGGGCACTGAAGCTTTCTTT
CSVVVSRGTEAFF
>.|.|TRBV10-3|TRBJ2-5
TGTGCCATCAGTGTGGGCAGGCAAGAGACCCAGTACTTC
CAISVGRQETQYF
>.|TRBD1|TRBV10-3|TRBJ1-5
TGTGCCATCTCTTATAGGGGGCAAGAGCCCCAGCATTTT
CAISYRGQEPQHF
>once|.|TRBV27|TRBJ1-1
TGTGCCAGCAGTTTTTCGGGGGTGGATGAAGCTTTCTTT
CASSFSGVDEAFF
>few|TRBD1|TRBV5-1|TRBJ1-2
TGCGCCAGCAGACCCCTCACGGGACAGGGTATCAATGGCTACACCTTC
CASRPLTGQGINGYTF
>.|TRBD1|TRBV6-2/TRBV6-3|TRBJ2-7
TGTGCCAGCCAAGGGGGCCTCTACGAGCAGTACTTC
CASQGGLYEQYF
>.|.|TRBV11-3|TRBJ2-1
TGTGCCAGCAGTATCAGCTACAGAGACGGGGGGCAGTTCTTC
CASSISYRDGGQFF
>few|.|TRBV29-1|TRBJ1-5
TGCAGCGGCGGAAACAGGAATCAGCCCCAGCATTTT
CSGGNRNQPQHF
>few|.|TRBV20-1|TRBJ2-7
TGCAGTGCGCGATGGGGGAGTGCAGTAGAGCAGTACTTC
CSARWGSAVEQYF
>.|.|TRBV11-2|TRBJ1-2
TGTGCCAGCAGCTTTCCGGGGAATATACTCTATGGCTACACCTTC
CASSFPGNILYGYTF
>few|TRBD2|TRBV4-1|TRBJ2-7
TGCGCCAGCAGCCAAGAATCCTCTAGCGGTCTAAACTACGAGCAGTACTTC
CASSQESSSGLNYEQYF
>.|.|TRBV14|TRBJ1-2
TGTGCCAGCAGCCAAGCTCGATGGGGGGATGGCTACACCTTC
CASSQARWGDGYTF
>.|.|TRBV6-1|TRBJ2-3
TGTGCCAGCAGAGATTCGCACCCGGTCGGCACAGATACGCAGTATTTT
CASRDSHPVGTDTQYF
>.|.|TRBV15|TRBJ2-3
TGTGCCACCAGCAGCGACACAGATACGCAGTATTTT
CATSSDTDTQYF
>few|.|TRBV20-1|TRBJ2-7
TGCAGTGCTGCGGGGCCTCCCTCCTACGAGCAGTACTTC
CSAAGPPSYEQYF
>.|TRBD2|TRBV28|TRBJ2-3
TGTGCCAGCAGTCCGTCTAGCGGGAGACCCCGGAATACGCAGTATTTT
CASSPSSGRPRNTQYF
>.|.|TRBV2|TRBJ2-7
TGTGCCAGCATCTCAACGATCAACGAGCAGTACTTC
CASISTINEQYF
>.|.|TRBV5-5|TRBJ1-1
TGTGCCAGCAGCTTGGTACAGATGAACACTGAAGCTTTCTTT
CASSLVQMNTEAFF
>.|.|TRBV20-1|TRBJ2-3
TGCAGTGCTAGAGTAAAAGATACGCAGTATTTT
CSARVKDTQYF
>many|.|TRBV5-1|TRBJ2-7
TGCGCCAGCAGCTTGGGCAGGGTTTACGAGCAGTACTTC
CASSLGRVYEQYF
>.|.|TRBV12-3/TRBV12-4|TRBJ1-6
TGTGCCAGCAGTCGCCCACAGGGAGGGAATTCACCCCTCCACTTT
CASSRPQGGNSPLHF
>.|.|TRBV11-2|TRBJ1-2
TGTGCCAGCAGCCCTAACCTCAGGCGTGACTATGGCTACACCTTC
CASSPNLRRDYGYTF
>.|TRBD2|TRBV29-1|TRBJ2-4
TGCAGCGTTGAAGGGAGAAGTCCCGGGAGGGGAGGAAACATTCAGTACTTC
CSVEGRSPGRGGNIQYF
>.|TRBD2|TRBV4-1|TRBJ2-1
TGCGCCAGCAGCCAGGGTAGCGGGAGGGCCTACAATGAGCAGTTCTTC
CASSQGSGRAYNEQFF
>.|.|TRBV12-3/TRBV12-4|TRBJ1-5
TGTGCCAGCAGTTTACTGGGCGCTGGCAATCAGCCCCAGCATTTT
CASSLLGAGNQPQHF
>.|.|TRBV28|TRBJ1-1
TGTGCCAGCAGCCCCCCTGGGGGGAGAGAAGCTTTCTTT
CASSPPGGREAFF
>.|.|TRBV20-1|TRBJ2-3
TGCAGTGCTAGAGACGGCACAGATACGCAGTATTTT
CSARDGTDTQYF
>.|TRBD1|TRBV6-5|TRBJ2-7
TGTGCCAGCAGTTACAAGCCGGGACAGGGCTACGAGCAGTACTTC
CASSYKPGQGYEQYF
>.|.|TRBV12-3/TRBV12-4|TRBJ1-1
TGTGCCAGCAGTCCTTCTCCTTCGAACACTGAAGCTTTCTTT
CASSPSPSNTEAFF
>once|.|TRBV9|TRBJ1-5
TGTGCCAGCAGCGTAGCTGGGACGGGGCAGCCCCAGCATTTT
CASSVAGTGQPQHF
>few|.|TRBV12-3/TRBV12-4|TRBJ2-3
TGTGCCAGCAGTTTAGACAGGGAAACAGATCTAAGCACAGATACGCAGTATTTT
CASSLDRETDLSTDTQYF
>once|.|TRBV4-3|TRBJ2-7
TGCGCCAGCAGCCAAGTAGACAGCGCCTACGAGCAGTACTTC
CASSQVDSAYEQYF
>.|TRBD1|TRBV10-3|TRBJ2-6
TGTGCCATCAGGGAAACCGGGACAGGGGGTCCTGGGGCCAACGTCCTGACTTTC
CAIRETGTGGPGANVLTF